The rows below give T cell receptor beta chains drawn from one sample of a study of T cell responses to AZD1222 COVID-19 vaccine. Sequencing was performed with immunoSEQ multiplex PCR; in TCRdb, only in-frame clones are kept and a portion is missing. The profile shows roughly 160,000 clones, 90% to 95% of them singletons. The sample was peripheral blood, taken on day 0 of AZD1222 vaccination. These receptors were taken from an adult in good health. Each CDR3 is given with its conserved first and last residue. The D gene is left open where the match is weak. A row's size may be missing; if present it is once, few, many or a size class.

d_call j_call v_call clone_size cdr3_aa cdr3_nt
. TRBJ2-7 TRBV5-8 few CASSTSRIGPYEQYF TGTGCCAGCAGCACTAGCCGGATCGGTCCCTACGAGCAGTACTTC
TRBD1 TRBJ1-2 TRBV6-5 . CASSNRDRVGYTF TGTGCCAGCAGTAACCGGGACAGGGTAGGCTACACCTTC
. TRBJ2-3 TRBV19 once CASTQGGHTDTQYF TGTGCCAGTACTCAGGGGGGGCATACAGATACGCAGTATTTT
. TRBJ2-7 TRBV18 . CASSSIEVYEQYF TGTGCCAGCTCATCAATAGAGGTCTACGAGCAGTACTTC
. TRBJ2-1 TRBV7-2 . CASSSPSLLGGSSYNEQFF TGTGCCAGCAGCTCCCCATCTCTCCTTGGGGGGAGCTCCTACAATGAGCAGTTCTTC
. TRBJ1-6 TRBV28 once CASLGLNSPLHF TGTGCCAGTTTAGGGCTCAATTCACCCCTCCACTTT
TRBD1 TRBJ2-3 TRBV2 few CASLTGEGNTQYF TGTGCCAGTTTGACAGGGGAAGGGAATACGCAGTATTTT
. TRBJ1-1 TRBV4-3 . CASSQGPSGATEAFF TGCGCCAGCAGCCAGGGTCCTTCTGGGGCTACTGAAGCTTTCTTT
. TRBJ2-5 TRBV4-1 . CASSQGWWGARETQYF TGCGCCAGCAGCCAAGGATGGTGGGGGGCGCGGGAGACCCAGTACTTC
. TRBJ2-7 TRBV19 . CAGDSPYEQYF TGTGCCGGTGACAGCCCCTACGAGCAGTACTTC
. TRBJ1-6 TRBV6-5 once CATHLQGDSPLHF TGTGCCACCCACCTACAGGGAGATTCACCCCTCCACTTT
. TRBJ2-7 TRBV4-1 once CASSQARDTIYEQYF TGCGCCAGCAGCCAAGCCAGGGACACCATCTACGAGCAGTACTTC
. TRBJ1-5 TRBV19 . CASSWAANQPQHF TGTGCCAGTAGTTGGGCAGCAAATCAGCCCCAGCATTTT
TRBD1 TRBJ2-2 TRBV7-2 . CASSSTGGQGELFF TGTGCCAGCAGCTCGACAGGGGGCCAAGGGGAGCTGTTTTTT
. TRBJ1-2 TRBV30 . CAWSDFAGYGYTF TGTGCCTGGAGCGACTTTGCTGGCTATGGCTACACCTTC
TRBD1 TRBJ1-5 TRBV6-5 . CASSSNPQGAHQPQHF TGTGCCAGCAGTTCCAATCCTCAGGGGGCCCATCAGCCCCAGCATTTT